This record covers a single T cell receptor beta chain. These data are taken from a study of human T cells and chemical hapten exposure. TCRdb called the RACE reads again in MiXCR, with one record for every CDR3 protein. The top ten hold about 3.5% of the sample, which has some 79,000 distinct CDR3 sequences, about a tenth seen once. CDR1 and CDR2 from the germline V gene are DFQATT and SNEGSKA (reference sequence). The CDR3 is 14 residues long. V shed 3 bases and J shed 7 bases, with 15 bases lying between them. Noted time point: patch test 3, about 24 weeks after DPC sensitization. Treatment given: therapeutic diphenylcyclopropenone sensitization with weekly scalp DPC.

The sequencing here drew on whole blood, taken in connection with sensitization to the hapten diphenylcyclopropenone (DPC). This clonotype was sampled from a woman in her forties or fifties with alopecia areata. Some clones in this sample may be carry-over from other donors' samples. The chain has TRBV20-1 and TRBJ1-4; D call uncertain. The CDR3 DNA reads as TGCAGTGCTAGCCACGGGCCGGGTGGTGAAAAACTGTTTTTT. It yields the protein CSASHGPGGEKLFF.